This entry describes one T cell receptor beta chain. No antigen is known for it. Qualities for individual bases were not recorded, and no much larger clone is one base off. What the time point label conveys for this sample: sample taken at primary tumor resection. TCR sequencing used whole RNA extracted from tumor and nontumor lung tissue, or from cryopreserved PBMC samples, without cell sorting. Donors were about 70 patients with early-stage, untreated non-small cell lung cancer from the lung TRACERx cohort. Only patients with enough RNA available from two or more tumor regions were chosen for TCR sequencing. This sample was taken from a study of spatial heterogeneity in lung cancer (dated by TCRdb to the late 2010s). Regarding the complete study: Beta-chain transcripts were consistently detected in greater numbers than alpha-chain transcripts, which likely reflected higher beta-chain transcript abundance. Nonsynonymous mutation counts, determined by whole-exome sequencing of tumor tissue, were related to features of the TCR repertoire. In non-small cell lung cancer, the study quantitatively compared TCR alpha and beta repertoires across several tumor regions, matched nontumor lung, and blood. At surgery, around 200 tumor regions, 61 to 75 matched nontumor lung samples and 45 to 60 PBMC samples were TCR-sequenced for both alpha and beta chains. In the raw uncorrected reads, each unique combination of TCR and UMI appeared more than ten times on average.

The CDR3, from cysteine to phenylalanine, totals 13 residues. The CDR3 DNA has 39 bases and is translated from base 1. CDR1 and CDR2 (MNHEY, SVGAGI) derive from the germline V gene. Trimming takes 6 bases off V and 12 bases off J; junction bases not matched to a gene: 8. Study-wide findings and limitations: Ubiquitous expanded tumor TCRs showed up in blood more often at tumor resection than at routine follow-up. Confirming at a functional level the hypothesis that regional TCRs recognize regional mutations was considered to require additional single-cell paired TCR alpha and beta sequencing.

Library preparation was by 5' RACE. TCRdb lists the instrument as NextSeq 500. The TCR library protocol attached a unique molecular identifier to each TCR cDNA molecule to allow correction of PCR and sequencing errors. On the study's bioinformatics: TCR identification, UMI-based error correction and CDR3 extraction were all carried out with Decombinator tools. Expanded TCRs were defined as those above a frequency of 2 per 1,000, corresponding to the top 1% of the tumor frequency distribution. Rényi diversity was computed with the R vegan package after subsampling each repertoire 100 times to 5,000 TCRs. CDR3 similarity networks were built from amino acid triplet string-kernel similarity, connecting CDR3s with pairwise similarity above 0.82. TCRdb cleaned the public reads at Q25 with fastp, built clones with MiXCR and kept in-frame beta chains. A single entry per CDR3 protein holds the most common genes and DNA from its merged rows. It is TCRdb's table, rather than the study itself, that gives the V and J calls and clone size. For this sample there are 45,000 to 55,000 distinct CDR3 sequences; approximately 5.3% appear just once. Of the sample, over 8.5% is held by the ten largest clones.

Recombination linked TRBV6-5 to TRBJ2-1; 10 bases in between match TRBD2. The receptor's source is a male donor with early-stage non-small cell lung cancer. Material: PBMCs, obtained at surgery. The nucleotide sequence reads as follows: TGTGCCAGCAGCCCCACTAGCGGGACTGGGCAGTTCTTC. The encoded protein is CASSPTSGTGQFF.